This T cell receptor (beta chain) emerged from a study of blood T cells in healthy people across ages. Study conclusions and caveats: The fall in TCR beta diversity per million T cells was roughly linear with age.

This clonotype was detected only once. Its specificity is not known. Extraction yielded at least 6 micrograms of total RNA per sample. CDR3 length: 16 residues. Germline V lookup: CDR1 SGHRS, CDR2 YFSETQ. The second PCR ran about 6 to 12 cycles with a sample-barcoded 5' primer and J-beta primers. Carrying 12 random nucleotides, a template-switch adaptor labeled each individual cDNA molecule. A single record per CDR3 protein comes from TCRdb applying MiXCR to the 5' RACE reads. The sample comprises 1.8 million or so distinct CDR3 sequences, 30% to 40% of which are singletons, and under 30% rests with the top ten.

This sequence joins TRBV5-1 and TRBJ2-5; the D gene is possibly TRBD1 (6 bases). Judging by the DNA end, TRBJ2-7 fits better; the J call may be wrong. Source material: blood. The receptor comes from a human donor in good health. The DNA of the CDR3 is TGCGCCAGCAGCTTGGAGTCGCCCACCGCAGGGGCCGAGCAGTACTTC. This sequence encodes CASSLESPTAGAEQYF.